What follows is one TCR beta chain and its context. The entry originates in a study of T cell changes during pregnancy in multiple sclerosis. Some clones are missing from TCRdb's copy, which holds only in-frame ones; the method was immunoSEQ multiplex PCR. This table holds under 95,000 clones, around 95% found once. This CDR3 spans 15 amino acids. V lost 3 bases to trimming and J lost 3 bases; unmatched junction nucleotides: 8. CDR1 is SGHDT, CDR2 YYEEEE, per germline. Source: peripheral blood, taken in the second trimester of pregnancy. The gene calls are TRBV5-6 and TRBJ1-2; 7 nucleotides match TRBD1. This receptor was identified in a female donor in good health, enrolled as a control in a pregnancy study. In DNA, the CDR3 is TGTGCCAGCAGCTATGCCGGACAGGCTTACTATGGCTACACCTTC. Its protein is CASSYAGQAYYGYTF.